This T cell receptor beta chain was obtained from a study of T cell responses to AZD1222 COVID-19 vaccine. This table comes from immunoSEQ multiplex PCR, and its TCRdb copy is limited to in-frame clones, with some not included. The top ten clones hold less than 5% of a sample with some 150,000 clones, roughly four fifths of them seen once. Germline values: CDR1 KGHSH, CDR2 LQKENI. There are 14 residues in the CDR3. The ends lost 4 bases at V and 7 bases at J; junction bases unmatched: 7. The receptor's source is an adult in good health. The chain has TRBV18 and TRBJ2-1, with 7 bases fitting TRBD1. The material sequenced was peripheral blood, taken on day 0 of MenACWY control vaccination. CDR3 sequence: CASSRATGKNEQFF. The CDR3 region has the DNA TGTGCCAGCTCACGAGCGACAGGGAAGAATGAGCAGTTCTTC.